This TCR beta chain originates from a study of CD8 T cells in ankylosing spondylitis. Researchers built TCR beta libraries using quantitative 5'-RACE with molecular barcodes. TCRdb fed the 5' RACE reads into MiXCR, producing one record per CDR3 protein. The sample has roughly 180,000 distinct CDR3 sequences, 9.8% seen once. The study's findings and limits: Some of these motif variants have turned up before, in reports on reactive arthritis synovial fluid and blood. What seemed typical of ankylosing spondylitis blood was a TCR beta motif built from about 8 highly homologous variants. Disease-linked clones bore a CD8+ phenotype and were relatively rare in peripheral blood.

The germline CDR1 and CDR2 sequences are SGHRS and YFSETQ. V dropped 7 bases and J dropped 2 bases, with 21 bases sitting between them. The CDR3 has 16 residues. This clonotype was counted at least ten times. Antigen unknown. The source of this sequence is a female donor with ankylosing spondylitis or in good health (not recorded which). Source material: blood, either unsorted or a sorted T cell fraction (not recorded which). This chain uses TRBV5-1 with TRBJ2-5; either TRBD1 or TRBD2 may fit D (5 bases each). Here the CDR3 reads CASERGIGGLQETQYF. The CDR3 nucleotides read TGCGCCAGCGAAAGGGGAATCGGCGGGCTACAAGAGACCCAGTACTTC.